The entry that follows covers one T cell receptor beta chain sequence. This sample is drawn from a study of blood T cell repertoires in COVID-19. TCRdb keeps only in-frame clones here, not all; method: immunoSEQ multiplex PCR. The table includes about 300,000 clones, roughly 89% detected once. Germline CDR1 reads LNHNV; CDR2 reads YYDKDF (reference sequence). The CDR3 spans 18 residues. V gave up 4 bases and J gave up 3 bases, with 25 bases separating them. The rearrangement joins TRBV15 to TRBJ2-7; possibly TRBD2 for D (7 bases). This receptor was obtained from a man aged 55 to 69 who had recovered from COVID-19. The sample was PBMCs or T cells enriched from blood (not recorded which). The CDR3 here is CATSKDSSGAGADYEQYF. CDR3 nucleotide sequence: TGTGCCACCAGCAAAGATTCGAGCGGGGCAGGGGCGGACTACGAGCAGTACTTC.